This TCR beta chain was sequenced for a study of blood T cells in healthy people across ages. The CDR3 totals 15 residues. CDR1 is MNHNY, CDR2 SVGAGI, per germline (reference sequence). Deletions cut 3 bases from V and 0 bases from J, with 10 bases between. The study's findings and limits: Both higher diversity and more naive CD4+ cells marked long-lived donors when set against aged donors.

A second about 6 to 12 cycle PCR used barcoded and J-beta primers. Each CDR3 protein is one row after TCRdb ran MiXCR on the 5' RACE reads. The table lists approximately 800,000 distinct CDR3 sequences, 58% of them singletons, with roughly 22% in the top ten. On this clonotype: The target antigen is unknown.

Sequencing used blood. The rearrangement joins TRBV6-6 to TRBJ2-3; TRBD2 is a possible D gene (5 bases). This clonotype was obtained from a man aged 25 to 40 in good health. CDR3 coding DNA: TGTGCCAGCAGTTATGTAGGACTTAGCACAGATACGCAGTATTTT. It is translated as CASSYVGLSTDTQYF.